This TCR beta chain emerged from a study of patients and donors after allogeneic stem cell transplantation. A single record per CDR3 protein comes from TCRdb applying MiXCR to the RT-PCR reads. The sample lists 920,000 or so distinct CDR3 sequences; approximately 18% were seen once. The CDR3 loop spans 14 amino acids. J was trimmed by 4 bases and V by 7 bases; bases with no gene match: 7. Germline CDR1 SQVTM, CDR2 ANQGSEA. This clonotype appeared many times. This chain connects TRBV29-1 to TRBJ2-1, with TRBD2 matching over 10 bases. Material for sequencing was blood, either unsorted or a sorted T cell fraction (not recorded which). The source is a human donor who was either an allogeneic HSCT recipient or a stem cell or donor lymphocyte infusion donor (not recorded which). It is not recorded whose cells these are; they may come from a transplant donor. The CDR3 loop is CSDSSGRAYNEQFF. DNA for the CDR3: TGCAGCGACTCTAGCGGGAGAGCTTACAATGAGCAGTTCTTC.